These 25 T cell receptor beta chains were all obtained from the same sample, sequenced in a study of cytomegalovirus exposure and HLA in healthy donors. Amplification used 60 Vbeta primers and 13 Jbeta primers. Libraries were prepared by immunoSEQ multiplex PCR; TCRdb keeps only in-frame clonotypes and omits some of them. The data show around 130,000 clones, approximately 69% seen once. Specimen: PBMCs. These receptors were taken from a man between 40 and 49 years old in good health and CMV-seropositive.

The chain uses TRBV28 and TRBJ1-3, with 7 bases matching TRBD1. The CDR3 consists of 15 residues. CDR1 is MDHEN and CDR2 is SYDVKM in the germline V gene. V lost 5 bases, J lost 3 bases, and 7 bases stayed unmatched. The CDR3 DNA sequence: TGTGCCAGCAGTCTATCGACAGGGTATGGAAACACCATATATTTT. The encoded protein is CASSLSTGYGNTIYF.

This clone was picked up one time. The V and J genes are TRBV18 and TRBJ2-3; maybe TRBD2 (6 bases). V shed 0 bases and J shed 2 bases, with 12 bases lying between them. This CDR3 region has 16 residues. Germline V lookup: CDR1 KGHSH, CDR2 LQKENI. This CDR3 reads CASSPPRRESTDTQYF. In DNA, the CDR3 is TGTGCCAGCTCACCACCCCGTCGGGAGTCCACAGATACGCAGTATTTT.

The chain carries TRBV28 and TRBJ2-7; possible D gene TRBD2, 6 bases. Trimming left V 3 bases short and J 7 bases short, with 13 bases between. This CDR3 is built from 13 residues. CDR1 and CDR2 (germline): MDHEN, SYDVKM. The CDR3 region has the DNA TGTGCCAGCAGTTTGACAAGTGGAGGGGAGCAGTACTTC. Residues: CASSLTSGGEQYF.

The chain is built from TRBV29-1 and TRBJ2-3; 7 nucleotides match TRBD2. The CDR3 is made up of 13 amino acids. Unmatched junction bases numbered 7, after V lost 6 bases and J lost 4 bases. Per the germline V gene, CDR1 is SQVTM and CDR2 is ANQGSEA. CDR3 amino acids: CSVESGAPDTQYF. CDR3 in DNA: TGCAGCGTCGAGAGCGGGGCACCAGATACGCAGTATTTT.

The V gene is TRBV9, the J gene TRBJ2-1, with D perhaps TRBD2 (6 bases). Trimming took off 3 bases at V and 5 bases at J, with 21 bases between the two ends. Germline CDR1 reads SGDLS; CDR2 reads YYNGEE. The CDR3 is 17 amino acids. The CDR3 region is CASSAAPGLARNNEQFF. The DNA of the CDR3 is TGTGCCAGCAGCGCCGCCCCGGGGCTAGCGAGAAACAATGAGCAGTTCTTC.

The J gene is TRBJ2-5, the V gene TRBV6-5, with 7 bases aligning to TRBD1. CDR1 and CDR2 (germline): MNHEY, SVGAGI. V trimming: 5 bases; J trimming: 5 bases; junction bases outside the gene matches: 11. This CDR3 comprises 15 residues. This CDR3 is CASSKVQGLTETQYF. DNA of the CDR3: TGTGCCAGCAGTAAAGTACAGGGGTTGACTGAGACCCAGTACTTC.

This clone was seen a single time. V usage is TRBV4-1 and J usage is TRBJ2-3, with 9 bases fitting TRBD2. The CDR3 runs to 16 residues. Germline-derived CDR1 and CDR2 are MGHRA and YSYEKL. The V segment lost 4 bases and the J segment 2 bases; nucleotides outside the gene matches: 7. CDR3 in amino acids: CASSRLAGETTDTQYF. The DNA for the CDR3 is TGCGCCAGCAGCCGTTTAGCGGGGGAGACCACAGATACGCAGTATTTT.

V gene TRBV11-3 combines with J gene TRBJ2-7; 8 nucleotides agree with TRBD1. The V gene's germline CDR1 is SGHNT and CDR2 YENEEA. V was clipped by 3 bases and J by 3 bases; unmatched bases: 1. The CDR3 loop spans 13 amino acids. CDR3 bases: TGTGCCAGCAGCTTGGGACAGGACTACGAGCAGTACTTC. Its translation: CASSLGQDYEQYF. The full variable domain, with the rest looked up from reference TRBV11-3 and TRBJ2-7, is EAGVVQSPRYKIIEKKQPVAFWCNPISGHNTLYWYLQNLGQGPELLIRYENEEAVDDSQLPKDRFSAERLKGVDSTLKIQPAELGDSAVYLCASSLGQDYEQYFGPGTRLTVT.

V is TRBV5-1 and J is TRBJ2-7, with a weak D call TRBD2 (6 bases). V gave up 4 bases and J gave up 2 bases, with 16 bases separating them. In germline, CDR1 is SGHRS, CDR2 YFSETQ. This CDR3 has 15 residues. This CDR3 reads CASSTDPAGPYEQYF. Here the CDR3 DNA reads TGCGCCAGCAGCACGGACCCCGCGGGGCCCTACGAGCAGTACTTC. Based on the CDR3 plus reference TRBV5-1 and TRBJ2-7, the full variable domain is KAGVTQTPRYLIKTRGQQVTLSCSPISGHRSVSWYQQTPGQGLQFLFEYFSETQRNKGNFPGRFSGRQFSNSRSEMNVSTLELGDSALYLCASSTDPAGPYEQYFGPGTRLTVT.

The CDR3 loop reads CASTSTGTSRYEQYF. CDR3 nucleotides: TGTGCCAGCACCTCTACCGGGACTAGTCGCTACGAGCAGTACTTC. This chain joins TRBV5-4 and TRBJ2-5, with 8 nucleotides matching TRBD2. The J call may be in error: the DNA end matches TRBJ2-7 better. The V gene's germline CDR1 is SGHNT and CDR2 YYREEE (reference sequence). The CDR3 length is 15 residues.

V is TRBV30 and J is TRBJ1-1; TRBD1 might be the D (5 bases). V was pared by 2 bases and J by 4 bases, with 11 bases between. The CDR3 is 13 residues long. Germline loops: CDR1 GTSNPN, CDR2 SVGIG (reference sequence). The chain's CDR3 is CAWSRAGRTEAFF. The DNA of the CDR3 is TGTGCCTGGAGTAGAGCAGGGCGCACTGAAGCTTTCTTT.

The chain recombines TRBV5-1 with TRBJ2-4; D perhaps matches TRBD2 (5 bases). CDR1 is SGHRS, CDR2 YFSETQ, per germline. V lost 0 bases and J lost 1, with 20 bases in between. There are 19 residues in the CDR3. The CDR3 DNA is TGCGCCAGCAGCTTGGCCGTAGGATCCGGGATTCTGGCCAAAAACATTCAGTACTTC. Translating gives CASSLAVGSGILAKNIQYF.

This sequence joins TRBV9 and TRBJ2-2; D possibly corresponds to TRBD1 (6 bases). The CDR3 loop spans 13 amino acids. Trimming stripped 2 bases from V and 8 bases from J, with 10 bases between. CDR1 SGDLS and CDR2 YYNGEE come from the germline V gene. CDR3 sequence: CASSVGASGELFF. CDR3 nucleotide sequence: TGTGCCAGCAGCGTGGGGGCGTCGGGGGAGCTGTTTTTT.

CDR3 nucleotide sequence: TGTGCCAGCAGCTGGGACAGCTCCTACGAGCAGTACTTC. It specifies CASSWDSSYEQYF. This chain connects TRBV27 to TRBJ2-7; 7 positions agree with TRBD1. The CDR3 is 13 amino acids. J gave up 0 bases and V 6 bases, and 2 bases lay outside the gene matches. CDR1 is MNHEY and CDR2 is SMNVEV in the germline V gene (reference sequence).

This clone was recorded a few times. V is TRBV6-4 and J is TRBJ2-2, with D tentatively TRBD2 (6 bases). This CDR3 spans 15 amino acids. Per germline, CDR1 MRHNA and CDR2 SNTAGT. V dropped 0 bases and J dropped 1 base, with 6 bases sitting between them. The CDR3 nucleotides read TGTGCCAGCAGTGACTCGCGGGAGAACACCGGGGAGCTGTTTTTT. It specifies CASSDSRENTGELFF.

This clone was found a few times. This chain joins TRBV9 and TRBJ2-3; maybe TRBD2 (5 bases). V was shortened by 0 bases and J by 3 bases, with 5 bases between the two germline ends. The CDR3 spans 13 residues. The V gene's germline CDR1 is SGDLS and CDR2 YYNGEE. The CDR3 loop reads CASSVGGTDTQYF. CDR3 bases: TGTGCCAGCAGCGTAGGCGGGACAGATACGCAGTATTTT.

The chain combines TRBV30 with TRBJ2-1, with D perhaps TRBD2 (6 bases). V lost 3 bases to trimming and J lost 3 bases, with 24 bases between them. Germline CDR1 is GTSNPN and CDR2 is SVGIG (reference sequence). The CDR3 extends over 18 amino acids. CDR3 in DNA: TGTGCCTGGAGCCCATTTTTCCAGCGGGCCCTGGGCTACAATGAGCAGTTCTTC. Its protein is CAWSPFFQRALGYNEQFF.

DNA for the CDR3: TGTGCCAGCAGCCGGATGGGAGATGGCGAGCAGTACTTC. Encoded protein: CASSRMGDGEQYF. J is TRBJ2-7 and V is TRBV5-8; possibly TRBD2 for D (5 bases). The CDR3 runs to 13 residues. Germline loops: CDR1 SGHTS, CDR2 YDEGEE. Trimming cost V 4 bases and J 6 bases, with 14 bases left between them.

This chain uses TRBV2 with TRBJ2-5, with TRBD1 matching 7 bases. The CDR3 has 13 amino acids. The ends lost 6 bases at V and 1 base at J; junction bases unmatched: 2. In germline, CDR1 is SNHLY, CDR2 FYNNEI. In nucleotides, the CDR3 is TGTGCCAGCAGAGGACAGGTCCAAGAGACCCAGTACTTC. It specifies CASRGQVQETQYF.

The V and J genes are TRBV28 and TRBJ1-5; TRBD1 aligns across 9 bases. Germline V gene sequence: CDR1 MDHEN, CDR2 SYDVKM. This CDR3 is built from 17 residues. V shed 2 bases, J shed 5 bases, and the junction held 10 bases outside the gene matches. DNA for the CDR3: TGTGCCAGCAGTTTAGCCCATCCCGGGACAGGGCATCAGCCCCAGCATTTT. It encodes CASSLAHPGTGHQPQHF.

This clone was observed a few times. The chain combines TRBV2 with TRBJ1-2; TRBD1 is a possible D gene (6 bases). V gave up 7 bases and J gave up 1 base, with 13 bases separating them. The CDR3 extends over 14 amino acids. Germline lookup yields CDR1 SNHLY and CDR2 FYNNEI. CDR3 bases: TGTGCCAGCACGGGAGGGACATTTAACTATGGCTACACCTTC. Protein product: CASTGGTFNYGYTF.

V and J are TRBV27 and TRBJ2-7; D unresolved. V gave up 10 bases and J gave up 4 bases, with 17 bases separating them. Germline assignment: CDR1 MNHEY and CDR2 SMNVEV (reference sequence). CDR3 length: 13 amino acids. CDR3 nucleotides: TGTGCCACCGGTCCCGGTCAAGAGTACGAGCAGTACTTC. It encodes CATGPGQEYEQYF.

This rearrangement joins TRBV19 to TRBJ1-1; D ambiguous. Germline CDR1 and CDR2: LNHDA and SQIVND (reference sequence). The CDR3 extends over 15 amino acids. The V end lost 4 bases, the J end lost 0 bases, and 12 bases lay between the germline ends. CDR3 sequence reads: CASSRADKLNTEAFF. The CDR3 DNA sequence: TGTGCCAGTAGTAGAGCTGACAAGTTGAACACTGAAGCTTTCTTT.

By sample fraction, this clone is medium-sized (0.01 to 0.1%). J is TRBJ2-7 and V is TRBV6-5; 7 bases match TRBD1. This CDR3 is built from 14 residues. Looked up from germline, CDR1 is MNHEY and CDR2 is SVGAGI. With 6 bases clipped from V and 3 bases from J, the junction kept 8 bases outside the gene matches. CDR3: CASSRTGGLYEQYF. The CDR3 nucleotides read TGTGCCAGCAGCCGGACAGGAGGCCTCTACGAGCAGTACTTC.

As for this clone: At one of its ends the junction is not consistent with the germline gene, which may arise from a read error. This chain joins TRBV2 and TRBJ2-5; 7 positions match TRBD1. Germline loops: CDR1 SNHLY, CDR2 FYNNEI. This CDR3 contains 13 residues. CDR3 in amino acids: CAGRGTAQETQYF. CDR3 in DNA: TGTGCCGGCAGAGGGACAGCCCAAGAGACCCAGTACTTC.